These 26 T cell receptor beta chains originate from one sample sequenced in a study of control samples from healthy donors and cancer patients. Using immunoSEQ multiplex PCR, the repertoire was profiled, and TCRdb retains in-frame clones only, with some absent. The sample has about 120,000 clones; 80% to 90% are singletons. The source material was PBMCs. These receptor sequences come from a woman aged 45-65 years with colorectal cancer.

The chain combines TRBV30 with TRBJ1-2, with 7 positions matching TRBD1. V lost 2 bases and J lost 8; bases outside the gene matches: 11. In germline, CDR1 is GTSNPN, CDR2 SVGIG (reference sequence). The CDR3 extends over 14 amino acids. CDR3 sequence (DNA): TGTGCCTGGAGTCATCCCGGGACAGTAGACGGCTACACCTTC. This sequence encodes CAWSHPGTVDGYTF.

CDR3 sequence: CASSYTQNTGELFF. CDR3 nucleotide sequence: TGTGCCAGCAGTTATACCCAGAACACCGGGGAGCTGTTTTTT. V usage is TRBV6-2 or TRBV6-3 and J usage is TRBJ2-2; D uncertain. V was trimmed by 3 bases and J by 1 base, leaving 6 bases between them. The CDR3 has 14 residues. Germline lookup yields CDR1 MNHEY and CDR2 SVGEGT.

The chain carries TRBV6-6 and TRBJ2-7; D is uncertain. There are 12 residues in the CDR3. Trimming took 2 bases from V and 3 from J, leaving 5 bases between them. CDR1 and CDR2 from the germline V gene are MNHNY and SVGAGI (reference sequence). The CDR3 protein is CASSYVDYEQYF. The CDR3 DNA follows: TGTGCCAGCAGTTACGTAGACTACGAGCAGTACTTC.

This clone is a singleton in its sample. V usage is TRBV7-2 and J usage is TRBJ2-1; D tentatively fits TRBD1 or TRBD2 (5 bases each). Germline loops: CDR1 SGHTA, CDR2 FQGNSA. V was shortened by 6 bases and J by 9 bases, with 18 bases between the two germline ends. CDR3 length: 14 residues. The CDR3 nucleotides are TGTGCCAGCAGTCCCGAGGGGCTAGTTGGTGAGCAGTTCTTC. Translating gives CASSPEGLVGEQFF. Using reference TRBV7-2 and TRBJ2-1 for the parts outside the CDR3, the full variable domain is GAGVSQSPSNKVTEKGKDVELRCDPISGHTALYWYRQSLGQGLEFLIYFQGNSAPDKSGLPSDRFSAERTGGSVSTLTIQRTQQEDSAVYLCASSPEGLVGEQFFGPGTRLTVL.

The chain links TRBV10-3 to TRBJ2-7; TRBD1 is a possible D gene (6 bases). The V and J ends lost 10 bases and 0 bases respectively, with 13 bases between them. This CDR3 is built from 13 residues. The germline V gene encodes CDR1 ENHRY and CDR2 SYGVKD. CDR3 bases: TGTGCCACCTCAGACAGGAGCTCCTACGAGCAGTACTTC. Translated: CATSDRSSYEQYF.

The chain joins TRBV11-2 to TRBJ2-5; 8 nucleotides line up with TRBD1. The V and J ends lost 5 bases and 1 base, in that order; junction bases with no gene match: 9. This CDR3 is 16 amino acids long. The germline V gene has CDR1 SGHAT and CDR2 FQNNGV. The CDR3 loop reads CASSPLRGTGQETQYF. The CDR3 DNA reads TGTGCCAGCAGCCCCCTAAGGGGGACAGGCCAAGAGACCCAGTACTTC.

The chain is built from TRBV5-4 and TRBJ1-1; TRBD1 is a possible D gene (5 bases). The V end lost 4 bases, the J end lost 4 bases, and 17 bases lay between the germline ends. Germline CDR1 reads SGHNT; CDR2 reads YYREEE (reference sequence). This CDR3 spans 15 amino acids. In DNA form, the CDR3 reads TGTGCCAGCAGCCCGGACCCGGGCAGGGCCACTGAAGCTTTCTTT. It codes for CASSPDPGRATEAFF.

The V and J genes are TRBV6-5 and TRBJ2-7; D is ambiguous. The CDR3 contains 12 residues. Germline CDR1 reads MNHEY; CDR2 reads SVGAGI. Trimming shortened V by 6 bases and J by 5 bases, and 11 bases separated the two germline ends. The CDR3 region is CASRGFVDEQYF. Written as DNA, the CDR3 is TGTGCCAGCAGGGGGTTCGTGGACGAGCAGTACTTC.

V and J are TRBV27 and TRBJ2-1, with D possibly being TRBD2 (7 bases). CDR3 size: 15 residues. V was pared by 2 bases and J by 8 bases, with 16 bases between. Per germline, CDR1 MNHEY and CDR2 SMNVEV (reference sequence). CDR3 in DNA: TGTGCCAGCAGTTTACCAGCGGGGAAGGGGGATGAGCAGTTCTTC. It codes for CASSLPAGKGDEQFF.

This chain joins TRBV10-3 and TRBJ1-3, with 10 bases that match TRBD1. Germline CDR1 and CDR2: ENHRY and SYGVKD. The CDR3 consists of 15 residues. The ends lost 4 bases at V and 2 bases at J; junction bases unmatched: 2. The CDR3 loop reads CAISAGTGAGNTIYF. DNA for the CDR3: TGTGCCATCAGTGCAGGGACAGGGGCTGGAAACACCATATATTTT.

The V and J genes are TRBV21-1 and TRBJ1-1; the table names TRBD1, a call not compared with the DNA. TRBV21-1 is a known pseudogene. The CDR3 loop spans 19 amino acids. The CDR3 coding sequence is TGTGCCAGCAGCATTCGGCCTCGTCTGGGACAGGGGGGTTTCACTGAAGCTTTCTTT. Encoded protein: CASSIRPRLGQGGFTEAFF.

The chain uses TRBV10-3 and TRBJ1-1; a weak D match, TRBD1 (5 bases). The germline CDR1 and CDR2 sequences are ENHRY and SYGVKD. CDR3 length equals 16 residues. The V gene lost 4 bases and the J gene lost 3 bases, with 18 bases spanning the gap. Written as DNA, the CDR3 is TGTGCCATCAGTGGGAGGGCAGGGTATCAGGACACTGAAGCTTTCTTT. Its protein product is CAISGRAGYQDTEAFF.

V is TRBV19 and J is TRBJ2-1; D uncertain. Germline V gives CDR1 LNHDA, CDR2 SQIVND (reference sequence). V lost 4 bases, J lost 2 bases, and 18 bases lay in between. The CDR3 extends over 17 amino acids. CDR3 residues: CASSRVFGVPTYNEQFF. The CDR3 bases are TGTGCCAGTAGTAGGGTTTTCGGCGTACCGACCTACAATGAGCAGTTCTTC.

The chain carries TRBV3-1 (or the pseudogene TRBV3-2) and TRBJ2-3; 7 positions agree with TRBD2. Germline CDR1 is LGHDT and CDR2 is YNNKEL (reference sequence). This CDR3 contains 15 residues. V lost 3 bases, J lost 0 bases, and 3 bases stayed unmatched. The CDR3 sequence is CASSQAGVSTDTQYF. CDR3 DNA sequence: TGTGCCAGCAGCCAGGCGGGGGTTAGCACAGATACGCAGTATTTT.

The V gene is TRBV10-2, the J gene TRBJ2-5, with a possible D match to TRBD2 (6 bases). Germline V gene sequence: CDR1 WSHSY, CDR2 SAAADI. The CDR3 covers 17 residues. V was cut by 5 bases and J by 5 bases, with 24 bases left in between. CDR3 loop: CASSRRSGLFGEETQYF. For the CDR3, the DNA is TGCGCCAGCAGTCGGAGAAGCGGGTTATTTGGGGAGGAGACCCAGTACTTC.

The table lists this clone with a count of one. The genes are TRBV15 and TRBJ1-3; TRBD1 agrees at 8 bases. The CDR3 loop spans 14 amino acids. Germline values: CDR1 LNHNV, CDR2 YYDKDF (reference sequence). The trim removed 5 bases at V and 9 bases at J, leaving 9 bases unmatched. In nucleotides, the CDR3 is TGTGCCACCAGCCCCGACAGGGGATACCCCACCATATATTTT. Protein sequence: CATSPDRGYPTIYF.

This chain joins TRBV19 and TRBJ1-1; D remains unclear. V was pared by 4 bases and J by 3 bases, with 6 bases between. Germline V gives CDR1 LNHDA, CDR2 SQIVND (reference sequence). The CDR3 extends over 12 amino acids. The CDR3 region is CASSNTDTEAFF. As DNA, the CDR3 is TGTGCCAGTAGTAACACGGACACTGAAGCTTTCTTT.

This CDR3 reads CSATGGGPQHF. CDR3 in DNA: TGCAGTGCCACCGGGGGGGGGCCCCAGCATTTT. V gene TRBV20-1 combines with J gene TRBJ1-5, with D possibly TRBD1 on 5 matching bases. This CDR3 is built from 11 residues. Trimming cost V 6 bases and J 9 bases, with 12 bases left between them. Germline CDR1 reads DFQATT; CDR2 reads SNEGSKA (reference sequence).

The CDR3 sequence: CASSITVNTEAFF. The CDR3 DNA follows: TGTGCCAGCAGCATTACAGTGAACACTGAAGCTTTCTTT. The rearrangement uses TRBV12-3 or TRBV12-4 and TRBJ1-1, with no clear D. V was clipped by 6 bases and J by 0 bases, with 8 bases between them. This CDR3 is built from 13 residues.

This clone was counted only a few times. This rearrangement joins TRBV6-6 to TRBJ2-5; TRBD2 might be the D (6 bases). The germline CDR1 and CDR2 sequences are MNHNY and SVGAGI (reference sequence). Trimming left V 8 bases short and J 7 bases short, with 14 bases between. This CDR3 contains 12 residues. CDR3 protein: CASGGLAGTQYF. The CDR3 coding sequence is TGTGCCAGCGGGGGGTTGGCGGGGACCCAGTACTTC.

The CDR3 protein is CASSLEWTGRTRETQYF. CDR3 nucleotides: TGTGCCAGCAGCTTAGAGTGGACAGGCCGAACCAGGGAGACCCAGTACTTC. The chain uses TRBV7-9 and TRBJ2-5, with TRBD1 matching over 7 bases. With V trimmed by 1 base and J by 5 bases, 13 bases remained unmatched. Germline assignment: CDR1 SEHNR and CDR2 FQNEAQ (reference sequence). There are 17 residues in the CDR3.

J is TRBJ1-1 and V is TRBV6-4; maybe TRBD1 (6 bases). V dropped 5 bases and J dropped 5 bases, with 18 bases sitting between them. CDR1 and CDR2 (germline): MRHNA, SNTAGT. The CDR3 consists of 15 residues. The CDR3 loop reads CASSSPDSLGTEAFF. CDR3 DNA sequence: TGTGCCAGCAGTTCTCCGGACAGCCTTGGAACTGAAGCTTTCTTT.

The chain links TRBV18 to TRBJ1-4; D is uncertain. Germline assignment: CDR1 KGHSH and CDR2 LQKENI. The CDR3 is 15 amino acids. V dropped 1 base and J dropped 7 bases, with 13 bases sitting between them. Here the CDR3 reads CASSPQRAGPEKLFF. CDR3 bases: TGTGCCAGCTCACCACAGAGGGCCGGGCCTGAAAAACTGTTTTTT.

This CDR3 is CASSQDLQEDSYEQYF. For the CDR3, the DNA is TGTGCCAGCAGCCAAGATTTACAGGAAGACTCCTACGAGCAGTACTTC. The gene calls are TRBV14 and TRBJ2-7; weak D call: TRBD1 (5 bases). Trimming shortened V by 0 bases and J by 0 bases, and 12 bases separated the two germline ends. Germline V gene lookup returns CDR1 SGHDN and CDR2 FVKESK. This CDR3 has 16 amino acids.

The rearrangement joins TRBV5-1 to TRBJ1-1; D is uncertain. The CDR3 is 14 amino acids. Germline values: CDR1 SGHRS, CDR2 YFSETQ. Trimming shortened V by 2 bases and J by 2 bases, and 10 bases separated the two germline ends. The CDR3 DNA is TGCGCCAGCAGCTTAGTCGACATTAACACTGAAGCTTTCTTT. The encoded protein is CASSLVDINTEAFF.

This rearrangement joins TRBV7-9 to TRBJ1-1, with D possibly TRBD1 on 6 matching bases. Germline CDR1 is SEHNR and CDR2 is FQNEAQ (reference sequence). The V end lost 1 base, the J end lost 7 bases, and 16 bases lay between the germline ends. This CDR3 spans 15 amino acids. The CDR3 sequence: CASSLGLGALGEAFF. The CDR3 DNA is TGTGCCAGCAGCTTAGGATTGGGGGCTCTCGGTGAAGCTTTCTTT.